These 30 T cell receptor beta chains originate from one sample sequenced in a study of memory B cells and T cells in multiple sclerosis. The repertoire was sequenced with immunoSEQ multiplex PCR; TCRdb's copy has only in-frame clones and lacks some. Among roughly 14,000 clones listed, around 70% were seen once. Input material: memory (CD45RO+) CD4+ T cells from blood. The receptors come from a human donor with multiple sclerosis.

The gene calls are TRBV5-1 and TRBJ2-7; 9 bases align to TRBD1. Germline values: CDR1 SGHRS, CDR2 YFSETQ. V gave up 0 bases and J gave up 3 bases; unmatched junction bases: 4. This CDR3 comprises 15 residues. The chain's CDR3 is CASSLGTGAFYEQYF. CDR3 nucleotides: TGCGCCAGCAGCTTGGGGACAGGGGCGTTCTACGAGCAGTACTTC.

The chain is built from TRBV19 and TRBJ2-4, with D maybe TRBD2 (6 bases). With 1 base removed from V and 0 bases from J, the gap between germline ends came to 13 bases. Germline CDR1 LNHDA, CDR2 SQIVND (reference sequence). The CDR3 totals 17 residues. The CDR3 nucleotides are TGTGCCAGTAGTATAGGAAGGGACTTTCTAGCCAAAAACATTCAGTACTTC. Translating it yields CASSIGRDFLAKNIQYF.

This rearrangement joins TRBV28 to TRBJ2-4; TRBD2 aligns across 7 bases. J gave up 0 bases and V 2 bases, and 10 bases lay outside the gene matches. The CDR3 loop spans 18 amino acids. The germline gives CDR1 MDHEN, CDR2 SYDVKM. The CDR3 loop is CASSLGLGLEIAKNIQYF. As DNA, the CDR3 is TGTGCCAGCAGTTTAGGCCTCGGACTAGAAATAGCCAAAAACATTCAGTACTTC.

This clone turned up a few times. Here the CDR3 DNA reads TGTGCCAGCAGCTTAAAAGACCGGGGGTTAGGCTACGAGCAGTACTTC. It encodes CASSLKDRGLGYEQYF. The chain is built from TRBV7-3 and TRBJ2-7; weak D call: TRBD2 (6 bases). From germline, CDR1 is SGHTA and CDR2 FQGTGA. The ends were cut back, 1 base at V and 3 bases at J, with 16 bases in the middle. This CDR3 has 16 residues.

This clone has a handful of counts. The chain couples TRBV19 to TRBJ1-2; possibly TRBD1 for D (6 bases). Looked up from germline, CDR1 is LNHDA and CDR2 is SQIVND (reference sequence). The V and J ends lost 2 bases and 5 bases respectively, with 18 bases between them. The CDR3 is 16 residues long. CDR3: CASSIYGTGQQYGYTF. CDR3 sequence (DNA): TGTGCCAGTAGTATATACGGTACAGGACAGCAGTATGGCTACACCTTC.

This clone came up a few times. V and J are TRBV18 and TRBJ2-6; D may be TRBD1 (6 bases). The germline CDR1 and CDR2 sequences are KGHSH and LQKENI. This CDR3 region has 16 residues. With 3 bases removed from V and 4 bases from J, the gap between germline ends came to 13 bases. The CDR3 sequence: CASSPRQGSGANVLTF. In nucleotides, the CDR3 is TGTGCCAGCTCACCTCGGCAGGGGTCAGGGGCCAACGTCCTGACTTTC.

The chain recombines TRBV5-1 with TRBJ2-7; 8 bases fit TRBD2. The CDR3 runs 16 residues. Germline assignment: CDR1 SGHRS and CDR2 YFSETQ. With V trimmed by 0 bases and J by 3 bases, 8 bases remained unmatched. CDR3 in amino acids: CASSLVAASGFYEQYF. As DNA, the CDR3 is TGCGCCAGCAGCTTGGTAGCGGCTAGCGGGTTCTACGAGCAGTACTTC.

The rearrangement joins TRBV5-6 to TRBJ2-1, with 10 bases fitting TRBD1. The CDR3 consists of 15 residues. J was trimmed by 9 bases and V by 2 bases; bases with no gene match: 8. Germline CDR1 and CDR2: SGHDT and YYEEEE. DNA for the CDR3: TGTGCCAGCAGCTTAACTGGGACAGGGGAGGGTGAGCAGTTCTTC. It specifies CASSLTGTGEGEQFF.

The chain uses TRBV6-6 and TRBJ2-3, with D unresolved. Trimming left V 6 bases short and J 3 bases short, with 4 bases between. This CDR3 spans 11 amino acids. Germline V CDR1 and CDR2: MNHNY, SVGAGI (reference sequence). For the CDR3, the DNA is TGTGCCAGCAGCCAAACAGATACGCAGTATTTT. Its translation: CASSQTDTQYF.

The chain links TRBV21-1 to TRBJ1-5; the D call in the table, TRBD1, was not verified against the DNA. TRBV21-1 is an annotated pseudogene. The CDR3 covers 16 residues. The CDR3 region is CASSKLLTGGNQPQHF. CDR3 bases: TGTGCCAGCAGCAAACTCTTGACAGGGGGAAATCAGCCCCAGCATTTT.

CDR3 coding DNA: TGCAGCTCCGGCGCTAGCGGGAGTAACGAGCAGTACTTC. Protein sequence: CSSGASGSNEQYF. The chain joins TRBV29-1 to TRBJ2-7; the match to TRBD2 covers 10 bases. CDR1 and CDR2 from the germline V gene are SQVTM and ANQGSEA. The ends lost 8 bases at V and 5 bases at J; junction bases unmatched: 9. The CDR3 length is 13 residues.

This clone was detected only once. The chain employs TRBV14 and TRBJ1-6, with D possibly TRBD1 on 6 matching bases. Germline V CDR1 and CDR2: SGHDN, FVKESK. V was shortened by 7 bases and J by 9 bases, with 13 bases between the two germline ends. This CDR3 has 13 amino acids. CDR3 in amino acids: CASKGLGGSPLHF. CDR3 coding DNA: TGTGCCAGCAAAGGGTTAGGGGGTTCACCCCTCCACTTT.

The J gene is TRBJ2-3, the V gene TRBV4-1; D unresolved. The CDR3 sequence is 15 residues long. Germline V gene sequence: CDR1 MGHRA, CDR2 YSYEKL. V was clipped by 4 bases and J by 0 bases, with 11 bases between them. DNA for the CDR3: TGCGCCAGCAGCCTAATCGGTTGGAGCACAGATACGCAGTATTTT. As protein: CASSLIGWSTDTQYF.

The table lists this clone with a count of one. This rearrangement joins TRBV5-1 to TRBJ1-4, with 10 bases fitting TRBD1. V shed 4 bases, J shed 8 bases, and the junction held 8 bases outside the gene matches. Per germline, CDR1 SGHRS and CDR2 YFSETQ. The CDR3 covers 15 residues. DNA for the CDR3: TGCGCCAGCAGCGAGACAGGGGGCTCGGGAGAAAAACTGTTTTTT. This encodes CASSETGGSGEKLFF.

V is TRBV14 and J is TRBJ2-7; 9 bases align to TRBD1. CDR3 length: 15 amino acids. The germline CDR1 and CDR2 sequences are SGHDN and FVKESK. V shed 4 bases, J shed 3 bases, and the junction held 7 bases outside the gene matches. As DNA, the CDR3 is TGTGCCAGCAGCCCGACCGGGACAGGGTTCTACGAGCAGTACTTC. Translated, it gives CASSPTGTGFYEQYF. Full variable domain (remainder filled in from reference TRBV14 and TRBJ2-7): EAGVTQFPSHSVIEKGQTVTLRCDPISGHDNLYWYRRVMGKEIKFLLHFVKESKQDESGMPNNRFLAERTGGTYSTLKVQPAELEDSGVYFCASSPTGTGFYEQYFGPGTRLTVT.

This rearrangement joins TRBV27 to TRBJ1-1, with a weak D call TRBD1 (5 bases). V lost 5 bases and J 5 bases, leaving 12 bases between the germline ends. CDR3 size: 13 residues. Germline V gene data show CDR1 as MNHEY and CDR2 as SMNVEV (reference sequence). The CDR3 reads CASSAPGRTEAFF. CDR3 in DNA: TGTGCCAGCAGTGCTCCAGGGCGTACTGAAGCTTTCTTT.

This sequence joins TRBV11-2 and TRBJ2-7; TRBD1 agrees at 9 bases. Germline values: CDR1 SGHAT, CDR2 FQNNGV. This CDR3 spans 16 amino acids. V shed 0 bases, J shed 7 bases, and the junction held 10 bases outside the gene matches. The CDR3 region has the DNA TGTGCCAGCAGCTTAGATCTGGGACAGGGCTTGAGAGAGCAGTACTTC. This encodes CASSLDLGQGLREQYF.

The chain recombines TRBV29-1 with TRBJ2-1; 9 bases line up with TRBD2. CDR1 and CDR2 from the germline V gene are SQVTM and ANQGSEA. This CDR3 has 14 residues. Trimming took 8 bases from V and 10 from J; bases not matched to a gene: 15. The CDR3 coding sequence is TGCAGCACCTCGGGACTAGCCACCGCGGGAGAGCAGTTCTTC. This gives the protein CSTSGLATAGEQFF.

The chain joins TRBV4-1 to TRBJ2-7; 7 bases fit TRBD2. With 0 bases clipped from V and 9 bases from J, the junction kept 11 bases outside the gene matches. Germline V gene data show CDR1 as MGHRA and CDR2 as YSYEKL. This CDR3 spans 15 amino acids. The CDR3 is CASSQEVVAGRAQYF. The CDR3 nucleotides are TGCGCCAGCAGCCAAGAGGTGGTAGCGGGCAGAGCGCAGTACTTC.

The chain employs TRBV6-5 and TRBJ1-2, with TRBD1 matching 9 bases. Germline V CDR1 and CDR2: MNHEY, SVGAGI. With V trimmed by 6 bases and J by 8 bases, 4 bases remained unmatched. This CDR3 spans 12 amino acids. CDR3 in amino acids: CASSRTGVGYTF. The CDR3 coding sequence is TGTGCCAGCAGCCGGACAGGGGTCGGCTACACCTTC.

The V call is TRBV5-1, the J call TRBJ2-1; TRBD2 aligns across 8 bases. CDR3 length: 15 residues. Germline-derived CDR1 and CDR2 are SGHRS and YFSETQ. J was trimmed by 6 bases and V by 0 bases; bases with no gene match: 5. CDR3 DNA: TGCGCCAGCAGCTTGGAGGCTAGCGGGTTCAATGAGCAGTTCTTC. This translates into CASSLEASGFNEQFF.

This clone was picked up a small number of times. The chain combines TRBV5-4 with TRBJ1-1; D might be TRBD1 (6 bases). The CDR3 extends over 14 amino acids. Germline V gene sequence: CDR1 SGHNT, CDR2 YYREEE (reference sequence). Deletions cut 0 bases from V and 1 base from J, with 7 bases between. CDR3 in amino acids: CASSLVGQNTEAFF. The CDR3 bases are TGTGCCAGCAGCTTGGTGGGACAGAACACTGAAGCTTTCTTT.

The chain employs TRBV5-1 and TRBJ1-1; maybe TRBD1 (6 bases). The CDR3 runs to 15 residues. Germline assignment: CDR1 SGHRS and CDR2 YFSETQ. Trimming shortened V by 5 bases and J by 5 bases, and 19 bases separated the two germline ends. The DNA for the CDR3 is TGCGCCAGCAGTGTTATTGGGACATCGGGAACTGAAGCTTTCTTT. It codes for CASSVIGTSGTEAFF.

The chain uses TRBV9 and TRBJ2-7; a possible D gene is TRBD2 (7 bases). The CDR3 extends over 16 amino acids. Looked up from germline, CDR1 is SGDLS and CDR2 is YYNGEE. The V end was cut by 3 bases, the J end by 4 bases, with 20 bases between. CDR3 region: CASSGMGGASRYEQYF. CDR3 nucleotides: TGTGCCAGCAGCGGAATGGGGGGGGCGTCTAGGTACGAGCAGTACTTC.

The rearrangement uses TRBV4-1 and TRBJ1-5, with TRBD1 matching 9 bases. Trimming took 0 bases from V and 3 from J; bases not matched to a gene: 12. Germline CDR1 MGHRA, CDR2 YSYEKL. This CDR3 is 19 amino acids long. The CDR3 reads CASSQEFVPGTGFNQPQHF. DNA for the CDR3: TGCGCCAGCAGCCAAGAATTCGTCCCTGGGACAGGGTTCAATCAGCCCCAGCATTTT.

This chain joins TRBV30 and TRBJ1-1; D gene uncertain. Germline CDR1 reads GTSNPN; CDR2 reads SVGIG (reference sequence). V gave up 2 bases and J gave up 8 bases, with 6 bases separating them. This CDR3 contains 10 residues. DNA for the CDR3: TGTGCCTGGAGTACAACGGAAGCTTTCTTT. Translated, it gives CAWSTTEAFF.

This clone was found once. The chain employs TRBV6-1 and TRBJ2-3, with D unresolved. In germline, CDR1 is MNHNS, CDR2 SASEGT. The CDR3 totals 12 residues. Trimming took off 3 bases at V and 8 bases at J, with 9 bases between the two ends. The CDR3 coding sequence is TGTGCCAGCAGTGAGAGTTTCCTTACGCAGTATTTT. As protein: CASSESFLTQYF.

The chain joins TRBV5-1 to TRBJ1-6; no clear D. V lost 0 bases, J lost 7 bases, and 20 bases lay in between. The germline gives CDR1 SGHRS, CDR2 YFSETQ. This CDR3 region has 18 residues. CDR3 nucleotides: TGCGCCAGCAGCTTGGTAAATCGTGGCGGGTCCTTGAATTCACCCCTCCACTTT. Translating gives CASSLVNRGGSLNSPLHF.

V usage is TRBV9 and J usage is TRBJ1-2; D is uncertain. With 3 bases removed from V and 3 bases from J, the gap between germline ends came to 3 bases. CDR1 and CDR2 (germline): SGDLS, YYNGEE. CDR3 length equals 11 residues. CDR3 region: CASSDYYGYTF. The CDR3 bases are TGTGCCAGCAGCGACTACTATGGCTACACCTTC.

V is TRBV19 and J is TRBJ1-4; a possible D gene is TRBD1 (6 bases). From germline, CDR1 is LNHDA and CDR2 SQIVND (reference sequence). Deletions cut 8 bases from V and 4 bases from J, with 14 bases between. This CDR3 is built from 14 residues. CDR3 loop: CASHDRLLNEKLFF. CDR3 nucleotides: TGTGCCAGTCACGACAGGCTCCTTAATGAAAAACTGTTTTTT.